Reported below is one T cell receptor (beta chain). The data were taken from a study of blood T cell repertoires in COVID-19. The wider study: The United States, Italy and Spain were the sources of the acute and convalescent COVID-19 samples.

The CDR3 totals 16 residues. Deletions cut 1 base from V and 4 bases from J, with 16 bases between. CDR1 is LGHDT, CDR2 YNNKEL, per germline (reference sequence). Only in-frame clones appear in the TCRdb table, and some are missing; sequencing was by immunoSEQ multiplex PCR. The repertoire includes about 91,000 clones, about 76% of them detected once, and just under 10% sits in the top ten. The J gene is TRBJ2-5, the V gene TRBV3-1 (or the pseudogene TRBV3-2), with D perhaps TRBD2 (6 bases). This clonotype originated in a woman aged 80 or over with acute or convalescent COVID-19. Material for sequencing was peripheral blood. The DNA for the CDR3 is TGTGCCAGCAGCCAAGGGGCGGGGCTTTTTGTAGAGACCCAGTACTTC. Translating gives CASSQGAGLFVETQYF.